A selection of T cell receptor beta chains follows, all from one sample in a study of response to subunit inactivated influenza vaccine. MiXCR was run by TCRdb on the RT-PCR reads, yielding one entry per CDR3 protein. The sample lists under 750,000 distinct CDR3 sequences, over 9.5% occurring once. The sequenced sample was PBMCs from blood, obtained on the day of vaccination. All receptors come from a man aged 45-65 years who received an inactivated influenza vaccine. Both conserved end residues are part of each CDR3. The D gene is left open where the match is weak. A clone size is listed for some rows: how often the clone was seen (once, few, many), or a class if it is expanded.

.	TRBV6-4	.	12	TRBJ2-2	TGTGCCAGCAAAATACTCACCGGGGAGCTGTTTTTT	CASKILTGELFF
few	TRBV6-2/TRBV6-3	.	11	TRBJ1-1	TGTGCCGCGGGGGGGAACACTGAAGCTTTCTTT	CAAGGNTEAFF
few	TRBV6-5	.	16	TRBJ1-2	TGTGCCAGCAGTTACTCCGTCGGGGGGAGCTACTATGGCTACACCTTC	CASSYSVGGSYYGYTF
few	TRBV6-2/TRBV6-3	.	12	TRBJ2-6	TGTGCCACCACCTCTGGGGCCAACGTCCTGACTTTC	CATTSGANVLTF
.	TRBV11-2	TRBD1	15	TRBJ1-4	TGTGCCAGCAGCTTAGCGGACAGGGTTCATGAAAAACTGTTTTTT	CASSLADRVHEKLFF
few	TRBV4-2	.	17	TRBJ2-1	TGTGCCAGCAGCCAAGATATAGGGGCCAGCTCCTACAATGAGCAGTTCTTC	CASSQDIGASSYNEQFF
.	TRBV5-1	TRBD2	13	TRBJ2-5	TGCGCCAGCAGCTTACTAGCGCAAGAGACCCAGTACTTC	CASSLLAQETQYF
.	TRBV18	.	17	TRBJ2-3	TGTGCCAGCTCACCTGATCTGCCGGGACTTAGCACAGATACGCAGTATTTT	CASSPDLPGLSTDTQYF
many	TRBV5-6	.	15	TRBJ2-2	TGTGCCAGCAGCTTAGGACTTACGAACACCGGGGAGCTGTTTTTT	CASSLGLTNTGELFF
.	TRBV29-1	TRBD1	12	TRBJ2-7	TGCAGCGTGAACAGGGGTCCCTACGAGCAGTACTTC	CSVNRGPYEQYF
few	TRBV3-1	TRBD1	15	TRBJ2-5	TGTGCCAGCTCGTGGACAGGGGGCCTTCTCGAGACCCAGTACTTC	CASSWTGGLLETQYF
.	TRBV7-9	.	15	TRBJ2-5	TGTGCCAGCAGCTTAGTAGCAGGGCTTGGAGAGACCCAGTACTTC	CASSLVAGLGETQYF
.	TRBV6-2/TRBV6-3	TRBD2	19	TRBJ2-2	TGTGCCAGCAGTACCCCCCGAGGTAGCGGGGGCCCCAACACCGGGGAGCTGTTTTTT	CASSTPRGSGGPNTGELFF
.	TRBV29-1	TRBD1	14	TRBJ1-2	TGCAGCGTCCTTGGACAGGCGCACGGATTTGGCTACACCTTC	CSVLGQAHGFGYTF
few	TRBV7-2	.	15	TRBJ2-7	TGTGCCAGCAGCTTATTCGACACTGTTACCTACGAGCAGTACTTC	CASSLFDTVTYEQYF
few	TRBV29-1	TRBD2	15	TRBJ2-1	TGCAGCGTTGGTATGAGCGGGATTACCTACAATGAGCAGTTCTTC	CSVGMSGITYNEQFF
.	TRBV18	TRBD2	16	TRBJ2-3	TGTGCCAGCTCACCGACCGGGAGGGGACTCACAGGTACGCAGTATTTT	CASSPTGRGLTGTQYF
few	TRBV6-1	.	17	TRBJ1-3	TGTGCCAGCACCGTGGGGGGGCCTTGGATCTCTGGAAACACCATATATTTT	CASTVGGPWISGNTIYF
.	TRBV7-9	.	14	TRBJ2-7	TGTGCCAGCAGCGCCACTAGTATCTCCTACGAGCAGTACTTC	CASSATSISYEQYF
many	TRBV5-5	TRBD2	16	TRBJ2-1	TGTGCCAGCAGCCCCTCTAGCGGGAGGGCCGGGAATGAGCAGTTCTTC	CASSPSSGRAGNEQFF
.	TRBV2	TRBD1	16	TRBJ2-1	TGTGCCAGCAGTGGGGACAGTGAGGGCTCCTACAATGAGCAGTTCTTC	CASSGDSEGSYNEQFF
few	TRBV6-5	.	15	TRBJ1-2	TGTGCCAGCAGTTCAACCCGGGCCGCAAACTATGGCTACACCTTC	CASSSTRAANYGYTF
.	TRBV5-1	TRBD2	15	TRBJ2-1	TGCGCCAGCAGCTTGGTTTTTAGCGGGGGGTCCAAGCAGTTCTTC	CASSLVFSGGSKQFF
.	TRBV2	TRBD1	13	TRBJ2-7	TGTGCCAGCATGAGGACAGGGGGCTACGAGCAGTACTTC	CASMRTGGYEQYF
.	TRBV18	.	14	TRBJ1-1	TGTGCCAGCTCAACTAACAGGGACTACACTGAAGCTTTCTTT	CASSTNRDYTEAFF
.	TRBV20-1	TRBD1	12	TRBJ2-7	TGCAGTGCTTCGACAGGGACCCACGAGCAGTACTTC	CSASTGTHEQYF
few	TRBV7-8	TRBD2	18	TRBJ2-5	TGTGCCAGCAGCTCCGTGGGGGGGACTAGCGGGAGTCAAGAGACCCAGTACTTC	CASSSVGGTSGSQETQYF
few	TRBV12-3/TRBV12-4	.	13	TRBJ2-7	TGTGCCAGCAGTCGCTGGGGGTTCCGCGAGCAGTACTTC	CASSRWGFREQYF
many	TRBV15	.	17	TRBJ2-1	TGTGCCACCAGCACCCAGGAGGGACTCGGATTAGTCGATGAGCAGTTCTTC	CATSTQEGLGLVDEQFF
few	TRBV5-1	.	18	TRBJ2-1	TGCGCCAGCAGCTTGGGGGTAAGGATCGGGGGAGCCTACAATGAGCAGTTCTTC	CASSLGVRIGGAYNEQFF
.	TRBV15	TRBD2	19	TRBJ2-3	TGTGCCACCAGCAGAGATAGGCTAGCGGGGGGACTCCGCACAGATACGCAGTATTTT	CATSRDRLAGGLRTDTQYF
many	TRBV15	.	14	TRBJ2-7	TGTGCCACCAGCAGAGATGGGCTAGCCCGAGAGCAGTACTTC	CATSRDGLAREQYF
.	TRBV6-1	.	14	TRBJ2-7	TGTGCCAGCACCCCAGCCGGGACCTCCTACGAGCAGTACTTC	CASTPAGTSYEQYF
.	TRBV25-1	TRBD2	14	TRBJ2-5	TGTGCCAGTAGGACTAGCGGGGGGGCGGAGACCCAGTACTTC	CASRTSGGAETQYF
many	TRBV20-1	TRBD1	15	TRBJ1-1	TGCAGTGCTACCGGGACAGGGTTTAGGAACACTGAAGCTTTCTTT	CSATGTGFRNTEAFF
many	TRBV15	.	15	TRBJ2-1	TGTGCCACCAGCAGAGGCGGTACCTTATACAATGAGCAGTTCTTC	CATSRGGTLYNEQFF